Below, 22 T cell receptor beta chains from the same sample are listed, as sequenced in a study of T-cell memory formation after mild COVID-19. MiXCR was run by TCRdb on the 5' RACE reads, yielding one entry per CDR3 protein. Of hundreds of thousands of distinct CDR3 sequences in the sample, around 20% were seen once. The sequencing sample was made of PBMCs or a T cell subset sorted from them (not recorded which). These receptors all come from a man between 18 and 29 years old who had mild COVID-19 (a few samples of this study predate the infection). Cell type and time point are not known.

The chain has TRBV12-3 or TRBV12-4 and TRBJ1-1; TRBD1 agrees at 7 bases. V shed 6 bases, J shed 10 bases, and the junction held 14 bases outside the gene matches. The CDR3 extends over 14 amino acids. In nucleotides, the CDR3 is TGTGCCAGCAGCCGCCGGACAGGAACTACTAGAGCTTTCTTT. This codes for CASSRRTGTTRAFF.

Remarks on this clonotype: A junction boundary mismatches the germline segment, possibly from a read error. The rearrangement uses TRBV20-1 and TRBJ2-3, with 9 bases aligning to TRBD2. The CDR3 totals 16 residues. Germline V gives CDR1 DFQATT, CDR2 SNEGSKA (reference sequence). The CDR3 protein is CSVPPPRRGGTDTQYF. DNA of the CDR3: TGCAGTGTTCCACCACCTAGGCGGGGGGGCACCGATACGCAGTATTTT.

V usage is TRBV7-2 and J usage is TRBJ2-1; D is unresolved. Germline V gives CDR1 SGHTA, CDR2 FQGNSA. This CDR3 is built from 12 residues. V was trimmed by 6 bases and J by 4 bases, leaving 7 bases between them. CDR3 coding DNA: TGTGCCAGCAGACCAGATTACAATGAGCAGTTCTTC. Protein product: CASRPDYNEQFF.

CDR3 loop: CASSQMGRNQPQHF. For the CDR3, the DNA is TGTGCCAGCAGCCAAATGGGAAGGAATCAGCCCCAGCATTTT. The gene calls are TRBV3-1 and TRBJ1-5, with no clear D. The ends were cut back, 2 bases at V and 4 bases at J, with 9 bases in the middle. Germline CDR1 is LGHDT and CDR2 is YNNKEL (reference sequence). The CDR3 consists of 14 residues.

V and J are TRBV2 and TRBJ2-3; a weak D match, TRBD2 (6 bases). CDR3 size: 13 residues. Germline lookup yields CDR1 SNHLY and CDR2 FYNNEI. V was cut by 10 bases and J by 3 bases, with 14 bases left in between. The CDR3 DNA sequence: TGTGCCATCCGGAGACTAGTTACAGATACGCAGTATTTT. Translation: CAIRRLVTDTQYF.

In this sample, this clonotype turned up a few times. The chain is built from TRBV10-3 and TRBJ1-1; the D gene is possibly TRBD1 (5 bases). The length of the CDR3 is 12 residues. Germline assignment: CDR1 ENHRY and CDR2 SYGVKD. V was pared by 8 bases and J by 2 bases, with 9 bases between. CDR3 residues: CAIGTDNTEAFF. DNA for the CDR3: TGTGCCATCGGGACGGACAACACTGAAGCTTTCTTT.

The chain uses TRBV9 and TRBJ1-2; D perhaps matches TRBD1 (5 bases). Germline V gives CDR1 SGDLS, CDR2 YYNGEE. The CDR3 runs 14 residues. Trimming removed 0 bases from V and 3 bases from J, with 9 bases in between. DNA of the CDR3: TGTGCCAGCAGCGTAGGCCAGGGCGACTATGGCTACACCTTC. Translated, it gives CASSVGQGDYGYTF.

This clonotype was seen repeatedly, ten times or more. The chain carries TRBV6-2 or TRBV6-3 and TRBJ1-1; D is unresolved. Deletions cut 6 bases from V and 7 bases from J, with 18 bases between. This CDR3 comprises 14 residues. Germline CDR1 and CDR2: MNHEY and SVGEGT. The CDR3 here is CASSHALFRGEAFF. CDR3 bases: TGTGCCAGCAGCCATGCCTTGTTCAGAGGTGAAGCTTTCTTT.

This clonotype was found a few times. V usage is TRBV6-1 and J usage is TRBJ1-1; D remains unclear. The CDR3 runs 15 residues. The germline V gene encodes CDR1 MNHNS and CDR2 SASEGT. The V end was cut by 8 bases, the J end by 4 bases, with 20 bases between. CDR3 protein: CASREPGAPSTEAFF. The CDR3 DNA follows: TGTGCCAGCCGCGAACCGGGAGCCCCCTCCACTGAAGCTTTCTTT.

The J gene is TRBJ1-2, the V gene TRBV6-2 or TRBV6-3; the D is unclear. Germline V lookup: CDR1 MNHEY, CDR2 SVGEGT. This CDR3 is built from 17 residues. V was clipped by 0 bases and J by 0 bases, with 14 bases between them. The CDR3 sequence: CASSYSGWAGANYGYTF. In DNA form, the CDR3 reads TGTGCCAGCAGTTACTCGGGCTGGGCCGGAGCTAACTATGGCTACACCTTC.

This clonotype has only a few counts. The rearrangement uses TRBV11-2 and TRBJ2-5; perhaps D is TRBD1 or TRBD2 (6 bases each). Germline V CDR1 and CDR2: SGHAT, FQNNGV. V was cut by 2 bases and J by 5 bases, with 9 bases left in between. The CDR3 spans 13 residues. Written as DNA, the CDR3 is TGTGCCAGCAGCTTAACGGGGGCTGAGACCCAGTACTTC. Translating gives CASSLTGAETQYF.

This clonotype was observed at least ten times. The chain couples TRBV4-3 to TRBJ2-4; D perhaps matches TRBD2 (5 bases). CDR1 and CDR2 (germline): LGHNA, YSLEER. V lost 0 bases, J lost 9 bases, and 12 bases lay in between. The CDR3 consists of 14 residues. Here the CDR3 reads CASSQDPQGGIQYF. Written as DNA, the CDR3 is TGCGCCAGCAGCCAAGATCCCCAAGGAGGCATTCAGTACTTC.

The chain is built from TRBV7-2 and TRBJ2-7; TRBD2 matches at 14 bases. This CDR3 spans 15 amino acids. Germline V gives CDR1 SGHTA, CDR2 FQGNSA. The V gene end was trimmed by 5 bases and the J gene end by 7 bases; junction bases not matched to a gene: 7. For the CDR3, the DNA is TGTGCCAGCAGCCAGACTAGCGGGGGGGCTGGAGAGCAGTACTTC. Translated, it gives CASSQTSGGAGEQYF.

This clonotype turned up a few times. This chain joins TRBV4-1 and TRBJ1-2, with unresolved D. The ends were cut back, 2 bases at V and 0 bases at J, with 13 bases in the middle. The CDR3 is 16 residues long. Per the germline V gene, CDR1 is MGHRA and CDR2 is YSYEKL. In nucleotides, the CDR3 is TGCGCCAGCAGCCAAAGACCCCTCCCCGCTAACTATGGCTACACCTTC. It is translated as CASSQRPLPANYGYTF.

The DNA of the CDR3 is TGCGCCAGCAGCTTGATGGGGGGCACCGACTATGGCTACACCTTC. Translation: CASSLMGGTDYGYTF. The V gene is TRBV5-1, the J gene TRBJ1-2, with D perhaps matching TRBD1 (6 bases). The CDR3 sequence is 15 residues long. V was shortened by 1 base and J by 3 bases, with 13 bases between the two germline ends. CDR1 SGHRS and CDR2 YFSETQ come from the germline V gene.

The rearrangement joins TRBV20-1 to TRBJ1-2; maybe TRBD1 (5 bases). The CDR3 has 16 amino acids. Germline V gives CDR1 DFQATT, CDR2 SNEGSKA (reference sequence). The V end was cut by 0 bases, the J end by 4 bases, with 18 bases between. The CDR3 reads CSARDSDGHKLYGYTF. The CDR3, as DNA: TGCAGTGCTAGAGACTCGGACGGACATAAACTCTATGGCTACACCTTC.

V and J are TRBV29-1 and TRBJ2-5; D not certain. This CDR3 contains 12 residues. The germline gives CDR1 SQVTM, CDR2 ANQGSEA. Between the trimmed V and J ends, which lost 7 bases and 4 bases, there was a span of 13 bases. CDR3 DNA sequence: TGCAGCGCGAGGCTGGGCCGAGAGACCCAGTACTTC. Residues: CSARLGRETQYF. The full variable domain, its missing parts supplied by reference TRBV29-1 and TRBJ2-5, is SAVISQKPSRDICQRGTSLTIQCQVDSQVTMMFWYRQQPGQSLTLIATANQGSEATYESGFVIDKFPISRPNLTFSTLTVSNMSPEDSSIYLCSARLGRETQYFGPGTRLLVL.

This clonotype turned up a few times. In nucleotides, the CDR3 is TGTGCCAGCAGCCAACGTGCCGGGACACCATACTACGAGCAGTACTTC. This translates into CASSQRAGTPYYEQYF. V is TRBV4-2 and J is TRBJ2-7; tentative D call: TRBD1 (6 bases). The CDR3 has 16 residues. Trimming shortened V by 2 bases and J by 3 bases, and 17 bases separated the two germline ends. Germline CDR1 and CDR2: LGHNA and YNFKEQ.

The V call is TRBV19, the J call TRBJ1-5; 10 nucleotides agree with TRBD1. The CDR3 runs 17 residues. The germline gives CDR1 LNHDA, CDR2 SQIVND (reference sequence). V lost 8 bases and J lost 2; bases outside the gene matches: 12. CDR3 protein: CASEDGQGVLGNQPQHF. The DNA for the CDR3 is TGTGCCAGTGAAGACGGACAGGGGGTTTTGGGCAATCAGCCCCAGCATTTT.

The chain couples TRBV27 to TRBJ1-3, with D possibly TRBD1 on 5 matching bases. CDR1 MNHEY and CDR2 SMNVEV come from the germline V gene (reference sequence). The CDR3 is made up of 16 amino acids. Trimming removed 6 bases from V and 4 bases from J, with 19 bases in between. Written as DNA, the CDR3 is TGTGCCAGCAGCCAGTGGGGGGTGGGCTCCGGAAACACCATATATTTT. Translated: CASSQWGVGSGNTIYF.

The chain is built from TRBV6-5 and TRBJ2-3; TRBD2 matches at 12 bases. V was pared by 8 bases and J by 0 bases, with 3 bases of the junction left unmatched. The CDR3 consists of 15 residues. From germline, CDR1 is MNHEY and CDR2 SVGAGI. CDR3 bases: TGTGCCAGCTGGACTAGCGGGGCCAGCACAGATACGCAGTATTTT. Protein sequence: CASWTSGASTDTQYF.

V is TRBV6-1 and J is TRBJ2-3, with 7 positions matching TRBD1. The germline gives CDR1 MNHNS, CDR2 SASEGT. The J segment lost 1 base and the V segment lost 7 bases, leaving 8 bases of the junction unmatched. This CDR3 spans 15 amino acids. CDR3 coding DNA: TGTGCCAGCAAGGCCGGACAGGAGGGCACAGATACGCAGTATTTT. Amino acid sequence: CASKAGQEGTDTQYF.